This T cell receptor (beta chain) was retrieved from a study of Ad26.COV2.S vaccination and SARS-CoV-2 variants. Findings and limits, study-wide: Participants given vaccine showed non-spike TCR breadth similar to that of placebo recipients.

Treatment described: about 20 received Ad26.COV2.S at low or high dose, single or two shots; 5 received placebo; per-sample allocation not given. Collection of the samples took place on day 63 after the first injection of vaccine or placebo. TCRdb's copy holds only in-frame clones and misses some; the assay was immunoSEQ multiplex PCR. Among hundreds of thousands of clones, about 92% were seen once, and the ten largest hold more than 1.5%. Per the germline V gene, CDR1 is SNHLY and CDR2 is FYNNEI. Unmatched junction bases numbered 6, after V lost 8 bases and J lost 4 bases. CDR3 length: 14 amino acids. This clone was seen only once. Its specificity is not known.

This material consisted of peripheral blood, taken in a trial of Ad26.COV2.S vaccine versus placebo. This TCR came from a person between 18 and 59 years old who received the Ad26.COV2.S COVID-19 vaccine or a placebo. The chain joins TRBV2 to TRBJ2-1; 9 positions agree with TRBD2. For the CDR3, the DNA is TGTGCCAGCCATAGCGGGGGTACATACAATGAGCAGTTCTTC. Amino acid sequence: CASHSGGTYNEQFF.